This TCR beta chain was documented in a study of T cell changes during pregnancy in multiple sclerosis. Trimming removed 2 bases from V and 3 bases from J, with 6 bases in between. This CDR3 is built from 13 residues. The V gene's germline CDR1 is SGHRS and CDR2 YFSETQ. The repertoire was sequenced with immunoSEQ multiplex PCR; TCRdb's copy has only in-frame clones and lacks some. The data hold about 89,000 clones, with around 94% observed a single time. The V and J genes are TRBV5-1 and TRBJ2-1, with D unresolved. The receptor's source is a female donor with multiple sclerosis, enrolled in a pregnancy study. The source material was peripheral blood, sampled in the third trimester of pregnancy. In DNA form, the CDR3 reads TGCGCCAGCAGCTTAATCAGCTACAATGAGCAGTTCTTC. It is translated as CASSLISYNEQFF.